This T cell receptor beta chain was retrieved from a study of shared clonotypes between healthy human individuals. J gave up 0 bases and V 1 base, and 4 bases lay outside the gene matches. Germline CDR1 SGHNT, CDR2 YENEEA. CDR3 size: 18 residues. Template for every sorted-subset replicate PCR totaled about 200 ng DNA, 25,000 to 30,000 T cell genomes. TCRdb's copy holds only in-frame clones and misses some; the assay was immunoSEQ multiplex PCR. The sample records roughly 2.5 million clones, more than 80% being singletons. The clonotype comes from a man aged 18 to 30 in good health. Source material: naive CD4+ T cells sorted from blood. Subset specified: CD45RA+ positively selected. V is TRBV11-3 and J is TRBJ2-2, with TRBD2 matching over 11 bases. This CDR3 is CASSLGLAGGTNTGELFF. The CDR3 DNA reads TGTGCCAGCAGCTTAGGGCTAGCGGGGGGAACGAACACCGGGGAGCTGTTTTTT. The whole variable domain, remainder taken from reference TRBV11-3 and TRBJ2-2, is EAGVVQSPRYKIIEKKQPVAFWCNPISGHNTLYWYLQNLGQGPELLIRYENEEAVDDSQLPKDRFSAERLKGVDSTLKIQPAELGDSAVYLCASSLGLAGGTNTGELFFGEGSRLTVL.